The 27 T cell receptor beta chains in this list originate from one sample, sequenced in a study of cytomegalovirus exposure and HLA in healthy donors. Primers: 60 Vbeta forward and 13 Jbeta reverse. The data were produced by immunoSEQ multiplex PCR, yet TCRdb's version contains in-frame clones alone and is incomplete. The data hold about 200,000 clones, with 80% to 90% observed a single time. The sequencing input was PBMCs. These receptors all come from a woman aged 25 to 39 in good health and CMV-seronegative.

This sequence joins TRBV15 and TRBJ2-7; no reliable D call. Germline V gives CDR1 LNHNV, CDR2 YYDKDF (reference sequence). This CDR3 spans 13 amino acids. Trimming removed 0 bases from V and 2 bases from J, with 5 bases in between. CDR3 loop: CATSRDNTYEQYF. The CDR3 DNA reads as TGTGCCACCAGCAGAGATAATACCTACGAGCAGTACTTC.

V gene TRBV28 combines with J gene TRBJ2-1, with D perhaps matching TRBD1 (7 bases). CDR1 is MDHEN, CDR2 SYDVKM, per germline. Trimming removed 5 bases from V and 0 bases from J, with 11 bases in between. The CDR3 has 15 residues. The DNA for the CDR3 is TGTGCCAGCAGTCCGGGGGACAGCTCCTACAATGAGCAGTTCTTC. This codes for CASSPGDSSYNEQFF. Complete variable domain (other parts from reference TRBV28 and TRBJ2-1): DVKVTQSSRYLVKRTGEKVFLECVQDMDHENMFWYRQDPGLGLRLIYFSYDVKMKEKGDIPEGYSVSREKKERFSLILESASTNQTSMYLCASSPGDSSYNEQFFGPGTRLTVL.

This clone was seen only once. The CDR3 nucleotides read TGTGCCAGCAGTTTGGAGGCGGCCAATCAGCCCCAGCATTTT. This translates into CASSLEAANQPQHF. The chain couples TRBV27 to TRBJ1-5, with no clear D. The CDR3 spans 14 residues. V was pared by 3 bases and J by 3 bases, with 9 bases between. The V gene's germline CDR1 is MNHEY and CDR2 SMNVEV (reference sequence).

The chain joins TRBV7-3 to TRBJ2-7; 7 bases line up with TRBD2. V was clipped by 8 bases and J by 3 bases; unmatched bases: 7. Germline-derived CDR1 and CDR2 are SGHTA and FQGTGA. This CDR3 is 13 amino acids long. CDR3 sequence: CASARDYFYEQYF. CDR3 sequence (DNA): TGTGCCAGCGCACGGGACTACTTCTACGAGCAGTACTTC.

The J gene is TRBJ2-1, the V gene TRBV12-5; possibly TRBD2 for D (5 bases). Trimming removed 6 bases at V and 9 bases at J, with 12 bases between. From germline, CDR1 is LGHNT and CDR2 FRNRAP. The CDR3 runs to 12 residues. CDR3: CASGILGGEQFF. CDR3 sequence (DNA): TGTGCTAGTGGGATCTTAGGAGGTGAGCAGTTCTTC.

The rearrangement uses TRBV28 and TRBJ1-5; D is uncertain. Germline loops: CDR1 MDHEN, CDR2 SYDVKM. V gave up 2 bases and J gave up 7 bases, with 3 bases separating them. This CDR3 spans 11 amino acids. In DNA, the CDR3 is TGTGCCAGCAGTTTAGGCCAGCCCCAGCATTTT. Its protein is CASSLGQPQHF.

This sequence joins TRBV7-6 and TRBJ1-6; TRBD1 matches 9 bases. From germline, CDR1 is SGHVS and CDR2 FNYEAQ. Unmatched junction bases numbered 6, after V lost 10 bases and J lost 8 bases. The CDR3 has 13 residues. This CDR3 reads CATSGTGHSPLHF. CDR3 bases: TGTGCCACCTCCGGGACAGGGCATTCACCCCTCCACTTT.

CDR3 DNA: TGCGCCAGCAGCTGGCGACAGGGCCCCTACAATGAGCAGTTCTTC. Protein product: CASSWRQGPYNEQFF. This chain connects TRBV5-1 to TRBJ2-1; 7 nucleotides line up with TRBD1. V trimming: 3 bases; J trimming: 2 bases; junction bases outside the gene matches: 5. This CDR3 has 15 residues. Germline CDR1 reads SGHRS; CDR2 reads YFSETQ.

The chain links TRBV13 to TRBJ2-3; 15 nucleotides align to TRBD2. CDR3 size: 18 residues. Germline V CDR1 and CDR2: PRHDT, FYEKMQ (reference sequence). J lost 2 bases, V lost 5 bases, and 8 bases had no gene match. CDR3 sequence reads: CASSPLGLAGGLTDTQYF. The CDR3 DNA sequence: TGTGCCAGCAGCCCCCTCGGACTAGCGGGAGGGCTCACAGATACGCAGTATTTT.

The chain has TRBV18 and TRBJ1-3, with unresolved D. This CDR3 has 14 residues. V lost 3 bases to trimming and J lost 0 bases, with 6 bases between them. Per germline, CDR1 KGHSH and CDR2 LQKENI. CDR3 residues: CASSPTDSGNTIYF. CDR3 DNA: TGTGCCAGCTCACCTACAGACTCTGGAAACACCATATATTTT.

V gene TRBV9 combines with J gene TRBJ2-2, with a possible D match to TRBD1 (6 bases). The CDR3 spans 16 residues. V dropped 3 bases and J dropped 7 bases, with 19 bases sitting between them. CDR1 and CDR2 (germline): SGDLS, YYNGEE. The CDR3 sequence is CASSARGDKGSGELFF. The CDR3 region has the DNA TGTGCCAGCAGCGCCCGTGGGGACAAGGGGAGCGGGGAGCTGTTTTTT.

Written as DNA, the CDR3 is TGTGCCAGCAGCTTGGACTCCAAAGATACGCAGTATTTT. Amino acid sequence: CASSLDSKDTQYF. V is TRBV7-8 and J is TRBJ2-3; possibly TRBD2 for D (5 bases). With 3 bases removed from V and 5 bases from J, the gap between germline ends came to 9 bases. The CDR3 contains 13 residues. Germline CDR1 reads SGHVS; CDR2 reads FQNEAQ. Based on the CDR3 plus reference TRBV7-8 and TRBJ2-3, the full variable domain is GAGVSQSPRYKVAKRGQDVALRCDPISGHVSLFWYQQALGQGPEFLTYFQNEAQLDKSGLPSDRFFAERPEGSVSTLKIQRTQQEDSAVYLCASSLDSKDTQYFGPGTRLTVL.

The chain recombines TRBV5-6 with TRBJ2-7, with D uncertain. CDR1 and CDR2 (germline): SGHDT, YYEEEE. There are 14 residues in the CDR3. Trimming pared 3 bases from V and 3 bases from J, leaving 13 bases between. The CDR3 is CASSSEFRVYEQYF. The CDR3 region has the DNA TGTGCCAGCAGCTCCGAGTTTCGGGTCTACGAGCAGTACTTC.

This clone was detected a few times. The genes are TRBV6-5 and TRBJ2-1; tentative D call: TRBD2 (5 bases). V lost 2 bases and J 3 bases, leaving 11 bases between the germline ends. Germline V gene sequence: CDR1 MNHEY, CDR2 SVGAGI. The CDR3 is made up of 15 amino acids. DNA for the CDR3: TGTGCCAGCAGTTACGGCGGGCCGGACTACAATGAGCAGTTCTTC. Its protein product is CASSYGGPDYNEQFF.

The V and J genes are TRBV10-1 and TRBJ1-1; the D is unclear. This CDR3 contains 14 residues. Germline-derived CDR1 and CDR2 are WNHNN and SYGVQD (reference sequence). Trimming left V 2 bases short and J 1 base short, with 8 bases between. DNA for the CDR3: TGCGCCAGCAGTGAGATGGAGAAGAACACTGAAGCTTTCTTT. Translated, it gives CASSEMEKNTEAFF.

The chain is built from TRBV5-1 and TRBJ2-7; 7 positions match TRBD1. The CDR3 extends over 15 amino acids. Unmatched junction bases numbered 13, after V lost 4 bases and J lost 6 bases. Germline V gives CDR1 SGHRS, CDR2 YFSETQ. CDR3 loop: CASSTEARTGGEQYF. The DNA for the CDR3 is TGCGCCAGCAGCACCGAGGCCCGGACAGGCGGCGAGCAGTACTTC.

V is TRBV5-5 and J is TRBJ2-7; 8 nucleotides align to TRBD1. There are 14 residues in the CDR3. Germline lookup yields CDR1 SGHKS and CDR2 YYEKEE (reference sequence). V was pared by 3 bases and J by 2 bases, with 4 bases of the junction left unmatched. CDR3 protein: CASSSDRAPYEQYF. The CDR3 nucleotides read TGTGCCAGCAGCTCGGACAGGGCCCCCTACGAGCAGTACTTC.

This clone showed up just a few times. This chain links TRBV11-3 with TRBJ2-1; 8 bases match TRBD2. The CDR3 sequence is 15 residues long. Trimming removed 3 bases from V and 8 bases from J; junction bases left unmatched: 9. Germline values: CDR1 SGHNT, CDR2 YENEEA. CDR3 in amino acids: CASSLAGGIWDEQFF. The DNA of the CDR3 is TGTGCCAGCAGCTTGGCGGGAGGTATTTGGGATGAGCAGTTCTTC.

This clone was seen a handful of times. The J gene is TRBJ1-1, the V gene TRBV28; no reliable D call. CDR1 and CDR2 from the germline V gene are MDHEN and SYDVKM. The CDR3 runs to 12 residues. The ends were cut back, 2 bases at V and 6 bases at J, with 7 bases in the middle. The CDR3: CASSLTVPEAFF. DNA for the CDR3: TGTGCCAGCAGTTTAACGGTCCCTGAAGCTTTCTTT.

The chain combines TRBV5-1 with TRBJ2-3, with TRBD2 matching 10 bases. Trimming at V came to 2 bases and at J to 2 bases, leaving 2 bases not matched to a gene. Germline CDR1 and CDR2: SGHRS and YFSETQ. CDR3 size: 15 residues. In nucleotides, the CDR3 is TGCGCCAGCAGCTTCGGACTAGCGGACACAGATACGCAGTATTTT. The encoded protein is CASSFGLADTDTQYF.

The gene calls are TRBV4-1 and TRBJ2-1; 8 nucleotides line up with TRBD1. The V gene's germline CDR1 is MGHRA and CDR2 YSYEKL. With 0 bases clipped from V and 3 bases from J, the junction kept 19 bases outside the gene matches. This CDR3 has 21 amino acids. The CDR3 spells CASSQESPGTGAPVNYNEQFF. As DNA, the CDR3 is TGCGCCAGCAGCCAAGAGAGCCCAGGGACAGGAGCCCCTGTGAACTACAATGAGCAGTTCTTC.

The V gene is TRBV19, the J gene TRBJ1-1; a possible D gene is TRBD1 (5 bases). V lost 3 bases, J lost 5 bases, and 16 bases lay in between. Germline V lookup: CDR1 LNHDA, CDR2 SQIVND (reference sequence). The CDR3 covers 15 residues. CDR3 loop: CASSMRQGSWTEAFF. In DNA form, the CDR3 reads TGTGCCAGTAGTATGCGGCAGGGAAGTTGGACTGAAGCTTTCTTT.

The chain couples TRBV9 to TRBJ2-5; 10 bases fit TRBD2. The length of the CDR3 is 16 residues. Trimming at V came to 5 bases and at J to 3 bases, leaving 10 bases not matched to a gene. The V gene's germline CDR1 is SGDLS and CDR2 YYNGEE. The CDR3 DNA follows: TGTGCCAGCAGAGAATTTAGCGGGAGGTATAAAGAGACCCAGTACTTC. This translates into CASREFSGRYKETQYF.

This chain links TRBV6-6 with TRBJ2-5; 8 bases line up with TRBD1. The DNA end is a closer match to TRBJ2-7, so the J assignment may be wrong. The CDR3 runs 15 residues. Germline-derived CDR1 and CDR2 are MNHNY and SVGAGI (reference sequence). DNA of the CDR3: TGTGCCAGCAGTCTCTCCGGGACAGGACCCTACGAGCAGTACTTC. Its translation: CASSLSGTGPYEQYF.

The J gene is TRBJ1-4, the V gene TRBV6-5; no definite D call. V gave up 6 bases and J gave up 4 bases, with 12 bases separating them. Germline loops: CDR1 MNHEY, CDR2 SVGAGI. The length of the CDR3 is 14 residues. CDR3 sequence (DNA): TGTGCCAGCAGCCACCGGAGCCTTAATGAAAAACTGTTTTTT. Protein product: CASSHRSLNEKLFF.

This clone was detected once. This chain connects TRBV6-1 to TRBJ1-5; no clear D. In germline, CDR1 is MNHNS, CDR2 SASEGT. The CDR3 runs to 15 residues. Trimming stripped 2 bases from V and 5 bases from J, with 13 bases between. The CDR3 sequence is CASSERPRGDQPQHF. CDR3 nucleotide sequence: TGTGCCAGCAGTGAACGGCCACGCGGGGATCAGCCCCAGCATTTT.

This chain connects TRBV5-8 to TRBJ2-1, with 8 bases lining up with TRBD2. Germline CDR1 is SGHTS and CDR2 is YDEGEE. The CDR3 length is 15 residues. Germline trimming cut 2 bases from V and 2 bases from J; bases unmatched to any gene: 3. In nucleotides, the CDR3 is TGTGCCAGCAGCTTTCTGCGGGGGGCCTACAATGAGCAGTTCTTC. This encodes CASSFLRGAYNEQFF.